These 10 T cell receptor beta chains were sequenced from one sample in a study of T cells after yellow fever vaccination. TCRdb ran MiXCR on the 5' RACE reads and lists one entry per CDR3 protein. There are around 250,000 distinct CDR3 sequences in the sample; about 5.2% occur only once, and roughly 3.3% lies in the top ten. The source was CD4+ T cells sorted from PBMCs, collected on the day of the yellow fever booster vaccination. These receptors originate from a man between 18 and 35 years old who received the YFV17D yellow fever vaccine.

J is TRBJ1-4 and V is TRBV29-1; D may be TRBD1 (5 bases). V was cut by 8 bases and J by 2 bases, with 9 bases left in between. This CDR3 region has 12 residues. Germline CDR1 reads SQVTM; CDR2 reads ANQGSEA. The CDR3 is CSIWGTNEKLFF. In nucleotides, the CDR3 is TGCAGCATTTGGGGCACTAATGAAAAACTGTTTTTT.

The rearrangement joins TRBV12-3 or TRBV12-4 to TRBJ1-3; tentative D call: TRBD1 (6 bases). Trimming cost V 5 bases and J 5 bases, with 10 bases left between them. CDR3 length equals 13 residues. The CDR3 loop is CASSRTDRNTIYF. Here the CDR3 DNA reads TGTGCCAGCAGTCGGACAGATAGAAACACCATATATTTT.

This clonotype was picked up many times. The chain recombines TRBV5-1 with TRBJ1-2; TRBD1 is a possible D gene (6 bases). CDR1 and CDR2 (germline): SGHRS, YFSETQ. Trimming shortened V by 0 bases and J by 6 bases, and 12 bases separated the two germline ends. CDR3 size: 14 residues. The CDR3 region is CASSLDYQGNGYTF. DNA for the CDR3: TGCGCCAGCAGCTTGGATTACCAGGGGAATGGCTACACCTTC.

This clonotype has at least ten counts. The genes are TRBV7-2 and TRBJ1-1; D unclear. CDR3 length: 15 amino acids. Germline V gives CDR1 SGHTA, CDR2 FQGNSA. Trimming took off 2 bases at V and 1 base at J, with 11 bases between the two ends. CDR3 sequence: CASSLQSAGNTEAFF. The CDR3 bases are TGTGCCAGCAGCTTACAGTCGGCAGGGAACACTGAAGCTTTCTTT.

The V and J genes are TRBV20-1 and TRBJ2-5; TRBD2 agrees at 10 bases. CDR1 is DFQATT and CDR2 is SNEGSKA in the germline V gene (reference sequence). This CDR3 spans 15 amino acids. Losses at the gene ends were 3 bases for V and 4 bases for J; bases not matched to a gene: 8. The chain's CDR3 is CSARGQAGGRETQYF. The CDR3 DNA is TGCAGTGCTAGGGGACAAGCGGGGGGGCGAGAGACCCAGTACTTC.

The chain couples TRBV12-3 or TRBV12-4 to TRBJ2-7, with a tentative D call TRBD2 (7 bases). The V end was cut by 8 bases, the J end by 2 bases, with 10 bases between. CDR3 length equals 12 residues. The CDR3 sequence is CASGGAPYEQYF. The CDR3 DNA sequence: TGTGCCAGCGGGGGGGCGCCCTACGAGCAGTACTTC.

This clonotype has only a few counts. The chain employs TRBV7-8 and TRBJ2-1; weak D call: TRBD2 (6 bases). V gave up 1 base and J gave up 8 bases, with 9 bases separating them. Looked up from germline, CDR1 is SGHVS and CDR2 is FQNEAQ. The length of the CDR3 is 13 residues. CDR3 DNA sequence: TGTGCCAGCAGCTTAGGGGAGGCGGATGAGCAGTTCTTC. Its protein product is CASSLGEADEQFF.

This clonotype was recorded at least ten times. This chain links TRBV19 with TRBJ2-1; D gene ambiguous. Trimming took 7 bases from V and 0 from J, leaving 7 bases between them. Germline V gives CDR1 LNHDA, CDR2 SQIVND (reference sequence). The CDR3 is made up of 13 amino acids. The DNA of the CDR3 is TGTGCCAGTAAGCTGAGCTCCTACAATGAGCAGTTCTTC. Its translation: CASKLSSYNEQFF.

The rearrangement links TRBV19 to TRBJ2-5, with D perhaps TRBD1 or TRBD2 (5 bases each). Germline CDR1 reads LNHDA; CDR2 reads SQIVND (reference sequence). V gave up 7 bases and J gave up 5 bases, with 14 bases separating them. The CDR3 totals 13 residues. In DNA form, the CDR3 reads TGTGCCAGTACTGAGGGACGACGGGAGACCCAGTACTTC. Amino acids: CASTEGRRETQYF.

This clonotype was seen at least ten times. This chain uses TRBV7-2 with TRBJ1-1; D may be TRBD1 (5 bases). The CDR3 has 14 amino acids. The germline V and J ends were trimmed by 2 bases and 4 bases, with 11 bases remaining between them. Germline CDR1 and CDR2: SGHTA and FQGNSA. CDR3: CASSLTGGGTEAFF. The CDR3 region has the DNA TGTGCCAGCAGCTTAACGGGGGGAGGCACTGAAGCTTTCTTT.